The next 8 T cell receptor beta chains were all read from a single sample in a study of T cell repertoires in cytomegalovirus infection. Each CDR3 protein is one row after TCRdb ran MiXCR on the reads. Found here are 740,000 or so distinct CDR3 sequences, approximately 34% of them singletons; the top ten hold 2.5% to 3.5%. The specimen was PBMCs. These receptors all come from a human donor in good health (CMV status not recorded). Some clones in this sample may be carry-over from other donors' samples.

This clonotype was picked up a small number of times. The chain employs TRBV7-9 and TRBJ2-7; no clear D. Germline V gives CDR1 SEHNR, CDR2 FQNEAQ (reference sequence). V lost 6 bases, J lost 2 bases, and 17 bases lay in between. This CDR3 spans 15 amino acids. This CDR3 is CASSSDGTSAYEQYF. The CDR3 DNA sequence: TGTGCCAGCAGTTCTGACGGAACATCCGCCTACGAGCAGTACTTC.

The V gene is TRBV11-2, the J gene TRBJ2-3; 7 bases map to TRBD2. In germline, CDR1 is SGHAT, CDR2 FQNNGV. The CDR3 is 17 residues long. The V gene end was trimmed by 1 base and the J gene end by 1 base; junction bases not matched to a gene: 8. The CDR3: CASSLGPGGRRTDTQYF. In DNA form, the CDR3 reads TGTGCCAGCAGCTTAGGGCCGGGAGGCCGTCGCACAGATACGCAGTATTTT. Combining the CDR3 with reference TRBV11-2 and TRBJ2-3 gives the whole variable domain EAGVAQSPRYKIIEKRQSVAFWCNPISGHATLYWYQQILGQGPKLLIQFQNNGVVDDSQLPKDRFSAERLKGVDSTLKIQPAKLEDSAVYLCASSLGPGGRRTDTQYFGPGTRLTVL.

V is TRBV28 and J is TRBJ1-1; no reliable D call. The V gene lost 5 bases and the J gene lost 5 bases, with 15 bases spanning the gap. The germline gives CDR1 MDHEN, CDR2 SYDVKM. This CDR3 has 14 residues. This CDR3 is CASSPWVEITEAFF. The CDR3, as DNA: TGTGCCAGCAGTCCGTGGGTTGAAATAACTGAAGCTTTCTTT.

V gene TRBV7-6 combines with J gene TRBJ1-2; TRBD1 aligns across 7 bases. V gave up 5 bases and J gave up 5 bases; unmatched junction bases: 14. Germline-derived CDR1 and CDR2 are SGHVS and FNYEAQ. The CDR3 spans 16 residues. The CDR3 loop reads CASSPQGEGDQYGYTF. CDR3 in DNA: TGTGCCAGCAGCCCCCAGGGGGAGGGAGACCAGTATGGCTACACCTTC. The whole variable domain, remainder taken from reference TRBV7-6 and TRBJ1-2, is GAGVSQSPRYKVTKRGQDVALRCDPISGHVSLYWYRQALGQGPEFLTYFNYEAQQDKSGLPNDRFSAERPEGSISTLTIQRTEQRDSAMYRCASSPQGEGDQYGYTFGSGTRLTVV.

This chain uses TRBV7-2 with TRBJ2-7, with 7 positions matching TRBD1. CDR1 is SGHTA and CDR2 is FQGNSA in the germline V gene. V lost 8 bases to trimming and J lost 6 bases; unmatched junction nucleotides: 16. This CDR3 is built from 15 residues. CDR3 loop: CASCGRRGSTREQYF. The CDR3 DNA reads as TGTGCCAGCTGCGGACGCAGGGGGTCTACCCGCGAGCAGTACTTC.

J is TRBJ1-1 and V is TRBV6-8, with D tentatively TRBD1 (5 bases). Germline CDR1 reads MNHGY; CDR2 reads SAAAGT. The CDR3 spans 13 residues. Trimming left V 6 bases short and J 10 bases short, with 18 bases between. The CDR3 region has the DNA TGTGCCAGCAGCCCTCGAACGGGGGTGGTAGCTTTCTTT. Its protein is CASSPRTGVVAFF.

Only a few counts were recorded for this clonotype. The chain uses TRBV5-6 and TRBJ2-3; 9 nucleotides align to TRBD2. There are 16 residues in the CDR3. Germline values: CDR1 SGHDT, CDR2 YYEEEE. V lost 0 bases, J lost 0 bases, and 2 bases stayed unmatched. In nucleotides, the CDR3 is TGTGCCAGCAGCTTGGTAACTAGCGGGAGCACAGATACGCAGTATTTT. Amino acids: CASSLVTSGSTDTQYF.

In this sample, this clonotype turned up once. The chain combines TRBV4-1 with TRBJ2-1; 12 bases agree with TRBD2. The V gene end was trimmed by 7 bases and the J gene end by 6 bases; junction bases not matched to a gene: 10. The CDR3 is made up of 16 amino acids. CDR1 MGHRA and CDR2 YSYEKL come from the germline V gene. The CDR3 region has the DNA TGCGCCAGCACTCTAGCGGGAGGGCCGGTGGTCAATGAGCAGTTCTTC. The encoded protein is CASTLAGGPVVNEQFF.